These 4 T cell receptor beta chains were sequenced from one sample in a study of shared clonotypes between healthy human individuals. Assay used: immunoSEQ multiplex PCR; TCRdb lists only in-frame clones, some missing. The profile shows some 2.3 million clones, roughly 93% of them singletons. The sequenced sample consisted of naive CD4+ T cells from PBMCs. This sample's subset: CD45RA+ positively selected. Receptors were obtained from a man aged 18 to 29 in good health. Some clones in this sample may be carry-over from other donors' samples.

This clone was observed a single time. V usage is TRBV2 and J usage is TRBJ2-3; 7 bases fit TRBD2. The V segment lost 3 bases and the J segment 3 bases; nucleotides outside the gene matches: 3. This CDR3 spans 14 amino acids. Germline-derived CDR1 and CDR2 are SNHLY and FYNNEI. CDR3 nucleotides: TGTGCCAGCAGTGAGCCTAGCGGAACAGATACGCAGTATTTT. It translates to CASSEPSGTDTQYF.

Turning to this clone: The same CDR3 arises from other DNA sequences in this sample as well. The chain uses TRBV5-1 and TRBJ1-1; tentatively, D is TRBD1 (6 bases). Trimming took off 3 bases at V and 2 bases at J, with 11 bases between the two ends. Germline CDR1 and CDR2: SGHRS and YFSETQ. The CDR3 extends over 14 amino acids. DNA for the CDR3: TGCGCCAGCAGCTATGGGGGCGGCAACACTGAAGCTTTCTTT. It yields the protein CASSYGGGNTEAFF.

J is TRBJ1-5 and V is TRBV6-4, with a tentative D call TRBD1 (6 bases). This CDR3 has 14 amino acids. CDR1 and CDR2 (germline): MRHNA, SNTAGT. Trimming took 6 bases from V and 4 from J, leaving 13 bases between them. CDR3 nucleotide sequence: TGTGCCAGCAGCAGGCGGGACACAAATCAGCCCCAGCATTTT. The encoded protein is CASSRRDTNQPQHF.

The chain carries TRBV2 and TRBJ2-7; D may be TRBD1 (5 bases). Germline V gene data show CDR1 as SNHLY and CDR2 as FYNNEI. The CDR3 sequence is 12 residues long. The ends were cut back, 6 bases at V and 3 bases at J, with 9 bases in the middle. Written as DNA, the CDR3 is TGTGCCAGCAGAGACAGAAACTACGAGCAGTACTTC. Its translation is CASRDRNYEQYF.